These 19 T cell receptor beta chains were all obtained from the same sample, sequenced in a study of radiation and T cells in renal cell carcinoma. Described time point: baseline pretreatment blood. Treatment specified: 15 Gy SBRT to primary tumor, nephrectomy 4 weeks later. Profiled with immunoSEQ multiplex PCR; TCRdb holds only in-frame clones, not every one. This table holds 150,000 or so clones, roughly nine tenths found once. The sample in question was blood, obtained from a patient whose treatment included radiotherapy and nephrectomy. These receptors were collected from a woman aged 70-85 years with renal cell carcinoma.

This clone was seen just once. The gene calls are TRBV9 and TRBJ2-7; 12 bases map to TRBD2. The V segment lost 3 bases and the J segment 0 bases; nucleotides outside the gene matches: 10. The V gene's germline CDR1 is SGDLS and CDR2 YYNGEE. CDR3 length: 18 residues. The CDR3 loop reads CASSAGLAGPFASYEQYF. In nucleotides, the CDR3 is TGTGCCAGCAGCGCCGGACTAGCGGGGCCCTTCGCCTCCTACGAGCAGTACTTC.

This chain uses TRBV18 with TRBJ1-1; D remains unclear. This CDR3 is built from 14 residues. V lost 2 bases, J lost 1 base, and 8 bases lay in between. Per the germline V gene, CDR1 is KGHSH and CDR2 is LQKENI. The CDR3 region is CASSPSLQNTEAFF. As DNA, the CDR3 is TGTGCCAGCTCACCAAGTTTACAGAACACTGAAGCTTTCTTT.

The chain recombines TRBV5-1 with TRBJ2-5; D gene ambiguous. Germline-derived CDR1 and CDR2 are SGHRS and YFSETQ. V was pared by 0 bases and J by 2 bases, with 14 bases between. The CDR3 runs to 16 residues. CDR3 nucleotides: TGCGCCAGCAGCTTGGCAACCCGGTCCCTACAAGAGACCCAGTACTTC. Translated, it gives CASSLATRSLQETQYF.

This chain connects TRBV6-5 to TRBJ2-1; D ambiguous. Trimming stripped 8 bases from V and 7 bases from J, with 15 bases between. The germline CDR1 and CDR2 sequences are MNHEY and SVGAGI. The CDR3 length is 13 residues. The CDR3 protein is CASSSVGRNEQFF. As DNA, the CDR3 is TGTGCCAGCTCCTCAGTGGGCCGGAATGAGCAGTTCTTC.

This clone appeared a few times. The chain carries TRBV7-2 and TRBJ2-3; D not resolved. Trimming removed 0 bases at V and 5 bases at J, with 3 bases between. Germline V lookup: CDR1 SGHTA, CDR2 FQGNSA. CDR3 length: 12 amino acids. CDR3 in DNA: TGTGCCAGCAGCTTAGCCCGAGATACGCAGTATTTT. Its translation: CASSLARDTQYF.

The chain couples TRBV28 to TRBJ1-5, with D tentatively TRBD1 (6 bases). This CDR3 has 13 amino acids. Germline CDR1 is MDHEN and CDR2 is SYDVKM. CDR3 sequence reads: CVTGGYGNQPQHF. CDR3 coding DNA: TGTGTCACGGGGGGCTACGGCAATCAGCCCCAGCATTTT. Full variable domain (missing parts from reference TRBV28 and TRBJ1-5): DVKVTQSSRYLVKRTGEKVFLECVQDMDHENMFWYRQDPGLGLRLIYFSYDVKMKEKGDIPEGYSVSREKKERFSLILESASTNQTSMYLCVTGGYGNQPQHFGDGTRLSIL.

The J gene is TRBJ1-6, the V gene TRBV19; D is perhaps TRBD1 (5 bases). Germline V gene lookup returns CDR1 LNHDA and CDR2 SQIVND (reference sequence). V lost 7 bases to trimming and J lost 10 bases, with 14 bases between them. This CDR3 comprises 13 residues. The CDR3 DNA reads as TGTGCCAGTACCGGGGGGGTGGAGTCACCCCTCCACTTT. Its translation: CASTGGVESPLHF. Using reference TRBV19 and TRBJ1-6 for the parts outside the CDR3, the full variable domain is DGGITQSPKYLFRKEGQNVTLSCEQNLNHDAMYWYRQDPGQGLRLIYYSQIVNDFQKGDIAEGYSVSREKKESFPLTVTSAQKNPTAFYLCASTGGVESPLHFGNGTRLTVT.

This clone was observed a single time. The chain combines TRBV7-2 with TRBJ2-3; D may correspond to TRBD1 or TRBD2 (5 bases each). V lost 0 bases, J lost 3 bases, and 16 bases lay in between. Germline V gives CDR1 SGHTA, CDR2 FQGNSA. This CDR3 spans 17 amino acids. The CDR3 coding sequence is TGTGCCAGCAGCTTAGCGCATACGGGGCGAGGGACAGATACGCAGTATTTT. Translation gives CASSLAHTGRGTDTQYF.

CDR3 in amino acids: CASSQGDRAQTQYF. CDR3 nucleotides: TGCGCCAGCAGCCAAGGGGACAGGGCGCAGACCCAGTACTTC. V gene TRBV4-1 combines with J gene TRBJ2-5; 9 bases match TRBD1. The V segment lost 1 base and the J segment 6 bases; nucleotides outside the gene matches: 3. Per the germline V gene, CDR1 is MGHRA and CDR2 is YSYEKL. The CDR3 is 14 amino acids.

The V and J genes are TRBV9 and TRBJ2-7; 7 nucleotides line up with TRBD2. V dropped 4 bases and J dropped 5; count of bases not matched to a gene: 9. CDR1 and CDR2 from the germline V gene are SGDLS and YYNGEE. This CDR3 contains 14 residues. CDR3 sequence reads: CASSLLGEGNEQYF. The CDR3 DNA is TGTGCCAGCAGCCTACTAGGGGAGGGGAACGAGCAGTACTTC.

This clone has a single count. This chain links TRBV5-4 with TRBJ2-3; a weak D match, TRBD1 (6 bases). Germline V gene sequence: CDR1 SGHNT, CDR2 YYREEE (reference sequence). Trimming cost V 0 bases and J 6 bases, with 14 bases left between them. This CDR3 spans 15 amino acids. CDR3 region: CASSLGNRDYDTQYF. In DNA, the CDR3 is TGTGCCAGCAGCTTGGGGAACAGGGATTATGATACGCAGTATTTT.

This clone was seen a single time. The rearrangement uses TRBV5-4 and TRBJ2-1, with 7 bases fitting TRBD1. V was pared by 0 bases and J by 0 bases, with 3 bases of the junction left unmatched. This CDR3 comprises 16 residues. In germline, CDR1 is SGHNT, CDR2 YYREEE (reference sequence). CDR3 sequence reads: CASSLGGTASYNEQFF. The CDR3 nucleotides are TGTGCCAGCAGCTTGGGGGGGACAGCCTCCTACAATGAGCAGTTCTTC.

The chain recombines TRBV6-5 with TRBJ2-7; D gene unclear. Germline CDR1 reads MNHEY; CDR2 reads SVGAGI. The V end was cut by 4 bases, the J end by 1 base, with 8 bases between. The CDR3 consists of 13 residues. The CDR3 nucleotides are TGTGCCAGCAGTTTAGCAGCGTCCTACGAGCAGTACTTC. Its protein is CASSLAASYEQYF.

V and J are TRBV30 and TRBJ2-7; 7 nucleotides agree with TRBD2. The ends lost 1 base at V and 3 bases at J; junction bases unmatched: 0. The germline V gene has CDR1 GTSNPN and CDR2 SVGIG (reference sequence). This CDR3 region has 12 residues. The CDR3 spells CAWSAGGYEQYF. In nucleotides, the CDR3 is TGTGCCTGGAGTGCGGGGGGCTACGAGCAGTACTTC.

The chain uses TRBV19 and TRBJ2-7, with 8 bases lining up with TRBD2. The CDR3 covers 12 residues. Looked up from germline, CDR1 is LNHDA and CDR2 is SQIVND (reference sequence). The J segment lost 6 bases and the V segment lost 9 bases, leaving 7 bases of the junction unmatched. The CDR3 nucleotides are TGTGCCAGCCCCAACGGGGGGGGCGAGCAGTACTTC. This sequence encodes CASPNGGGEQYF. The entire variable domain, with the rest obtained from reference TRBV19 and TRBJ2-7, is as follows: DGGITQSPKYLFRKEGQNVTLSCEQNLNHDAMYWYRQDPGQGLRLIYYSQIVNDFQKGDIAEGYSVSREKKESFPLTVTSAQKNPTAFYLCASPNGGGEQYFGPGTRLTVT.

This CDR3 reads CASSLGHRSYEQYF. In DNA, the CDR3 is TGTGCCAGCAGCTTAGGCCACCGATCCTACGAGCAGTACTTC. V is TRBV7-8 and J is TRBJ2-7; no clear D. The germline gives CDR1 SGHVS, CDR2 FQNEAQ. V gave up 1 base and J gave up 1 base, with 8 bases separating them. The length of the CDR3 is 14 residues.

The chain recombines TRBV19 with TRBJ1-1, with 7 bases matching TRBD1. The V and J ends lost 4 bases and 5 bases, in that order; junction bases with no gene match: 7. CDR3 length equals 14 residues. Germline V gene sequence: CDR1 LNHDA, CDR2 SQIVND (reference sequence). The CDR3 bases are TGTGCCAGTAGTACCCGACAGGGAGGGACTGAAGCTTTCTTT. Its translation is CASSTRQGGTEAFF. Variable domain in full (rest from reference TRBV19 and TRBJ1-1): DGGITQSPKYLFRKEGQNVTLSCEQNLNHDAMYWYRQDPGQGLRLIYYSQIVNDFQKGDIAEGYSVSREKKESFPLTVTSAQKNPTAFYLCASSTRQGGTEAFFGQGTRLTVV.

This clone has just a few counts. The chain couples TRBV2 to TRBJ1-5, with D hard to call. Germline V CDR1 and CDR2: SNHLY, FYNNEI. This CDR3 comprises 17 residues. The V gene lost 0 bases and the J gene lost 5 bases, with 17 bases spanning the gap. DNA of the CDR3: TGTGCCAGCAGTGAAGCGCTTCGGGGTCCGAGGGATCAGCCCCAGCATTTT. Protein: CASSEALRGPRDQPQHF.

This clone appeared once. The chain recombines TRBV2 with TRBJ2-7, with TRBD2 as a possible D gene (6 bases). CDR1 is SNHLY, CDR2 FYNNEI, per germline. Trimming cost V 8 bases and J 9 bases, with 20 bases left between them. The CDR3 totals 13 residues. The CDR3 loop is CASETEGGSVQYF. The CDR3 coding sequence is TGTGCCAGCGAAACTGAGGGAGGCTCCGTGCAGTACTTC.